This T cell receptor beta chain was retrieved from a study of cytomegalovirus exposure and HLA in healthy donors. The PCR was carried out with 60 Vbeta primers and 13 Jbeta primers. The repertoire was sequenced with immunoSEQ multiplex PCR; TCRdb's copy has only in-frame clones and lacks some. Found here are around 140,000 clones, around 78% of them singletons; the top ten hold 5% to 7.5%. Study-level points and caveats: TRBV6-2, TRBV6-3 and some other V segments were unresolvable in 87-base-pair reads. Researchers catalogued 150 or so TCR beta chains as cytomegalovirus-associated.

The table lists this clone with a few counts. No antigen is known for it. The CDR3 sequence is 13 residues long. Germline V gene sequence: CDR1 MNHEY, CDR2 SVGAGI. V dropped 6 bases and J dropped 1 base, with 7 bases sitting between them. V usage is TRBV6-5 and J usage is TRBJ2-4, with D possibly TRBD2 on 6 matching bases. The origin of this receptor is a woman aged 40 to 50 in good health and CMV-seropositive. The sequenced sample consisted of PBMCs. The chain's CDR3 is CASSAGAKNIQYF. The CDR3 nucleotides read TGTGCCAGCAGCGCGGGGGCCAAAAACATTCAGTACTTC.